The next 28 T cell receptor beta chains were all read from a single sample in a study of human T cells and chemical hapten exposure. Time point reported: pre-sensitization, week 0. Documented treatment: therapeutic diphenylcyclopropenone sensitization with weekly scalp DPC. MiXCR, applied by TCRdb to the RACE reads, yields one record per CDR3 protein. This table has roughly 380,000 distinct CDR3 sequences, less than 6.5% appearing once. The specimen was whole blood, collected in connection with sensitization to the hapten diphenylcyclopropenone (DPC). The receptors come from a woman aged 45-60 years with alopecia areata. Some clones in this sample may be carry-over from other donors' samples.

This rearrangement joins TRBV13 to TRBJ1-1, with TRBD1 identical over 7 bases. This CDR3 is 14 amino acids long. Germline CDR1 and CDR2: PRHDT and FYEKMQ (reference sequence). Germline trimming cut 5 bases from V and 4 bases from J; bases unmatched to any gene: 7. CDR3 sequence reads: CASSPVSGGTEAFF. Written as DNA, the CDR3 is TGTGCCAGCAGCCCCGTCTCAGGGGGCACTGAAGCTTTCTTT.

This clonotype was counted only a few times. This chain uses TRBV7-3 with TRBJ1-4; 8 bases map to TRBD1. CDR3 length equals 15 residues. Per germline, CDR1 SGHTA and CDR2 FQGTGA. V dropped 5 bases and J dropped 8; count of bases not matched to a gene: 10. The CDR3: CASSRGTGGQEKLFF. CDR3 sequence (DNA): TGTGCCAGCAGCCGGGGGACAGGAGGTCAAGAAAAACTGTTTTTT.

This clonotype was counted ten times or more. The chain links TRBV6-2 or TRBV6-3 to TRBJ2-1, with D tentatively TRBD2 (6 bases). CDR1 and CDR2 from the germline V gene are MNHEY and SVGEGT. CDR3 length: 14 residues. The ends were cut back, 8 bases at V and 3 bases at J, with 14 bases in the middle. The CDR3 nucleotides read TGTGCCAGCGGGGCAGCGGACTACTACAATGAGCAGTTCTTC. It translates to CASGAADYYNEQFF.

The table lists this clonotype with many counts. The chain combines TRBV3-1 with TRBJ1-3; no reliable D call. Deletions cut 3 bases from V and 3 bases from J, with 3 bases between. The CDR3 has 12 residues. CDR1 and CDR2 (germline): LGHDT, YNNKEL (reference sequence). The CDR3 loop reads CASSQYGNTIYF. The CDR3 nucleotides are TGTGCCAGCAGCCAGTATGGAAACACCATATATTTT.

This clonotype was observed a few times. The V gene is TRBV20-1, the J gene TRBJ1-6, with 9 nucleotides matching TRBD1. CDR1 and CDR2 from the germline V gene are DFQATT and SNEGSKA (reference sequence). The junction had 12 bases not matched to a gene; V was cut back by 0 bases and J by 12 bases. The CDR3 has 16 amino acids. CDR3: CSARDAGTGFRIPLHF. The CDR3 DNA is TGCAGTGCTAGAGACGCCGGGACAGGGTTTCGGATACCCCTCCACTTT.

This clonotype was picked up a small number of times. This chain connects TRBV7-9 to TRBJ2-1; 7 nucleotides line up with TRBD1. The junction had 10 bases not matched to a gene; V was cut back by 4 bases and J by 4 bases. Germline assignment: CDR1 SEHNR and CDR2 FQNEAQ (reference sequence). CDR3 length: 16 amino acids. The CDR3 protein is CASSSSQGLLYNEQFF. In nucleotides, the CDR3 is TGTGCCAGCAGCTCTTCACAGGGGCTGCTGTACAATGAGCAGTTCTTC.

This clonotype was found a few times. V usage is TRBV20-1 and J usage is TRBJ1-5, with D possibly being TRBD1 (6 bases). This CDR3 is 13 amino acids long. The V end lost 7 bases, the J end lost 4 bases, and 14 bases lay between the germline ends. CDR1 and CDR2 from the germline V gene are DFQATT and SNEGSKA (reference sequence). DNA for the CDR3: TGCAGTGTCCGGAACCAGGGGAATCAGCCCCAGCATTTT. This codes for CSVRNQGNQPQHF.

Ten or more counts support this clonotype. The chain employs TRBV9 and TRBJ2-3; 10 bases match TRBD2. Germline V CDR1 and CDR2: SGDLS, YYNGEE. The CDR3 sequence is 17 residues long. Trimming removed 0 bases from V and 3 bases from J; junction bases left unmatched: 7. CDR3 sequence reads: CASSVVASGGVTDTQYF. The DNA for the CDR3 is TGTGCCAGCAGCGTAGTTGCTAGCGGGGGAGTAACAGATACGCAGTATTTT.

This clonotype was seen more than once but under ten times. The V gene is TRBV6-2 or TRBV6-3, the J gene TRBJ2-3; either TRBD1 or TRBD2 may supply D (5 bases each). The CDR3 spans 14 residues. Germline V CDR1 and CDR2: MNHEY, SVGEGT. The V end was cut by 5 bases, the J end by 2 bases, with 11 bases between. The CDR3 spells CASSPGRSTDTQYF. As DNA, the CDR3 is TGTGCCAGCAGTCCGGGACGATCCACAGATACGCAGTATTTT.

This clonotype was counted between two and nine times. The gene calls are TRBV5-1 and TRBJ1-6; possible D gene TRBD1, 6 bases. Germline V gene lookup returns CDR1 SGHRS and CDR2 YFSETQ. V was cut by 4 bases and J by 0 bases, with 14 bases left in between. The CDR3 contains 17 residues. In DNA, the CDR3 is TGCGCCAGCAGCGCAGAGACAGGTCGCTCCTATAATTCACCCCTCCACTTT. This encodes CASSAETGRSYNSPLHF.

This clonotype occurred many times. The chain is built from TRBV7-2 and TRBJ2-3, with 12 bases identical to TRBD2. The V gene's germline CDR1 is SGHTA and CDR2 FQGNSA. The CDR3 covers 17 residues. V lost 2 bases, J lost 3 bases, and 6 bases stayed unmatched. CDR3 nucleotide sequence: TGTGCCAGCAGCTTAAAGCCTAGCGGGGGGGTGACAGATACGCAGTATTTT. This translates into CASSLKPSGGVTDTQYF.

This clonotype was observed many times. The chain uses TRBV20-1 and TRBJ2-7, with 8 bases fitting TRBD2. This CDR3 has 14 residues. The trim removed 0 bases at V and 4 bases at J, leaving 5 bases unmatched. Per germline, CDR1 DFQATT and CDR2 SNEGSKA (reference sequence). The CDR3, as DNA: TGCAGTGCTAGAGATGTGGTAGCGGGGTACGAGCAGTACTTC. Translation gives CSARDVVAGYEQYF.

This clonotype came up many times. This sequence joins TRBV13 and TRBJ1-2, with a weak D call TRBD1 (5 bases). Germline V lookup: CDR1 PRHDT, CDR2 FYEKMQ (reference sequence). This CDR3 has 13 amino acids. Between the trimmed V and J ends, which lost 0 bases and 5 bases, there was a span of 7 bases. CDR3 nucleotide sequence: TGTGCCAGCAGCTTAGGACGGACATATGGCTACACCTTC. This encodes CASSLGRTYGYTF.

J is TRBJ1-5 and V is TRBV27; possible D gene TRBD1, 6 bases. Trimming shortened V by 1 base and J by 7 bases, and 14 bases separated the two germline ends. CDR3 length: 15 amino acids. Germline V CDR1 and CDR2: MNHEY, SMNVEV (reference sequence). The CDR3 region has the DNA TGTGCCAGCAGTTTATACCGGGACAAGGGACAGCCCCAGCATTTT. Its translation is CASSLYRDKGQPQHF.

This clonotype was detected many times. The chain links TRBV9 to TRBJ2-1, with 8 bases aligning to TRBD1. Germline values: CDR1 SGDLS, CDR2 YYNGEE. The CDR3 covers 19 residues. Losses at the gene ends were 0 bases for V and 7 bases for J; bases not matched to a gene: 18. CDR3 nucleotide sequence: TGTGCCAGCAGCGTAGAGGGGTCAGGGGGCGGTTTGTTCGGGAATGAGCAGTTCTTC. Protein product: CASSVEGSGGGLFGNEQFF.

This clonotype has more than one count but fewer than ten. The chain is built from TRBV2 and TRBJ1-5, with D possibly TRBD1 on 5 matching bases. The V end lost 1 base, the J end lost 0 bases, and 7 bases lay between the germline ends. This CDR3 has 15 residues. Germline CDR1 reads SNHLY; CDR2 reads FYNNEI. The CDR3 here is CASSEGDGSNQPQHF. The DNA for the CDR3 is TGTGCCAGCAGTGAAGGGGACGGTAGCAATCAGCCCCAGCATTTT.

J is TRBJ2-7 and V is TRBV4-2, with D possibly TRBD1 on 6 matching bases. The V and J ends lost 3 bases and 7 bases respectively, with 16 bases between them. The CDR3 has 14 residues. The germline V gene encodes CDR1 LGHNA and CDR2 YNFKEQ. The CDR3 spells CASSQMGVQGEQYF. CDR3 bases: TGTGCCAGCAGCCAGATGGGAGTTCAGGGGGAGCAGTACTTC.

In nucleotides, the CDR3 is TGTGCCAGCAGCTTGGTACAGGAGGCCTATGGCTACACCTTC. This encodes CASSLVQEAYGYTF. V gene TRBV5-6 combines with J gene TRBJ1-2, with D possibly being TRBD1 (5 bases). This CDR3 is built from 14 residues. Germline CDR1 SGHDT, CDR2 YYEEEE. With 0 bases removed from V and 4 bases from J, the gap between germline ends came to 10 bases. Full variable domain (rest looked up from reference TRBV5-6 and TRBJ1-2): DAGVTQSPTHLIKTRGQQVTLRCSPKSGHDTVSWYQQALGQGPQFIFQYYEEEERQRGNFPDRFSGHQFPNYSSELNVNALLLGDSALYLCASSLVQEAYGYTFGSGTRLTVV.

This clonotype showed up many times. This chain joins TRBV4-2 and TRBJ2-1; D not certain. Germline V gives CDR1 LGHNA, CDR2 YNFKEQ. The CDR3 consists of 17 residues. V lost 0 bases and J 1 base, leaving 13 bases between the germline ends. The CDR3: CASSQDLVGSSYNEQFF. The DNA for the CDR3 is TGTGCCAGCAGCCAAGATCTGGTGGGGTCGTCCTACAATGAGCAGTTCTTC.

This clonotype was counted a few times. This chain joins TRBV21-1 and TRBJ2-3; TRBD1, the table's D call, was not compared with the DNA. TRBV21-1 represents a pseudogene. The CDR3 runs to 14 residues. CDR3 protein: CASGGTPSTDTQYF. In DNA, the CDR3 is TGTGCCAGCGGGGGGACGCCTAGCACAGATACGCAGTATTTT.

This clonotype was seen many times. The J gene is TRBJ2-7, the V gene TRBV20-1; tentatively, D is TRBD1 (6 bases). Germline lookup yields CDR1 DFQATT and CDR2 SNEGSKA (reference sequence). There are 14 residues in the CDR3. Deletions cut 3 bases from V and 3 bases from J, with 15 bases between. This CDR3 reads CSASNAGAVYEQYF. In nucleotides, the CDR3 is TGCAGTGCTAGCAACGCAGGGGCTGTCTACGAGCAGTACTTC.

The chain carries TRBV29-1 and TRBJ2-1; 9 bases match TRBD2. CDR3 length: 15 residues. CDR1 is SQVTM and CDR2 is ANQGSEA in the germline V gene. Losses at the gene ends were 1 base for V and 6 bases for J; bases not matched to a gene: 7. DNA for the CDR3: TGCAGCGTTGAAGGGACCGGGACTAGCATCAATGAGCAGTTCTTC. Its protein is CSVEGTGTSINEQFF.

This chain uses TRBV6-1 with TRBJ1-5; 7 nucleotides agree with TRBD1. There are 16 residues in the CDR3. Germline V gene sequence: CDR1 MNHNS, CDR2 SASEGT. V lost 6 bases to trimming and J lost 0 bases; unmatched junction nucleotides: 8. CDR3 residues: CASRAGGGYSNQPQHF. The CDR3 bases are TGTGCCAGCAGGGCAGGGGGTGGCTATAGCAATCAGCCCCAGCATTTT.

Ten or more counts support this clonotype. The chain links TRBV5-5 to TRBJ1-1; 8 nucleotides match TRBD1. From germline, CDR1 is SGHKS and CDR2 YYEKEE (reference sequence). Unmatched junction bases numbered 8, after V lost 4 bases and J lost 6 bases. The CDR3 contains 14 residues. DNA of the CDR3: TGTGCCAGCAGCGGAGACAGGGGTCGGGCTGAAGCTTTCTTT. Amino acids: CASSGDRGRAEAFF.

This clonotype has at least ten counts. The chain couples TRBV29-1 to TRBJ1-5, with D unresolved. The CDR3 sequence is 13 residues long. The ends were cut back, 6 bases at V and 5 bases at J, with 14 bases in the middle. Germline V gene data show CDR1 as SQVTM and CDR2 as ANQGSEA. Here the CDR3 DNA reads TGCAGCGTCGCCCCGGGAAACGATCAGCCCCAGCATTTT. This gives the protein CSVAPGNDQPQHF.

This clonotype was seen at least ten times. The rearrangement uses TRBV12-3 or TRBV12-4 and TRBJ1-2; perhaps TRBD1 as D (5 bases). This CDR3 spans 13 amino acids. The V end was cut by 1 base, the J end by 4 bases, with 7 bases between. CDR3 loop: CASSLGGGYGYTF. CDR3 coding DNA: TGTGCCAGCAGTTTAGGGGGGGGCTATGGCTACACCTTC.

The chain has TRBV6-6 and TRBJ2-3; D possibly uses TRBD1 or TRBD2 (5 bases each). Trimming cost V 2 bases and J 1 base, with 13 bases left between them. CDR3 size: 16 residues. Germline V gene sequence: CDR1 MNHNY, CDR2 SVGAGI (reference sequence). CDR3 bases: TGTGCCAGCAGTTACGGACCGGGACGGCGCACAGATACGCAGTATTTT. Translation gives CASSYGPGRRTDTQYF.

The sample holds many counts of this clonotype. The V call is TRBV7-9, the J call TRBJ2-7; TRBD1 matches 7 bases. CDR3 size: 14 residues. The V and J ends lost 4 bases and 2 bases, in that order; junction bases with no gene match: 5. Germline lookup yields CDR1 SEHNR and CDR2 FQNEAQ (reference sequence). CDR3 in DNA: TGTGCCAGCAGCTCTACAGGGGCCCCCTACGAGCAGTACTTC. Amino acid sequence: CASSSTGAPYEQYF.